The present entry profiles one TCR beta chain with its context. Antigen: not known. The identical CDR3 is also encoded by other nucleotide sequences in the sample. CDR1 and CDR2 from the germline V gene are SNHLY and FYNNEI. Trimming shortened V by 0 bases and J by 2 bases, and 11 bases separated the two germline ends. The CDR3 contains 15 residues. The PCR ran on 60 Vbeta and 13 Jbeta primers. Method: immunoSEQ multiplex PCR; TCRdb's copy keeps in-frame clones and lacks some. This repertoire includes 100,000 to 150,000 clones. These data originate in a study of cytomegalovirus exposure and HLA in healthy donors. Study overall: One earlier analysis, a look at around 180 million T cells, found some 100 million unique TCR beta sequences. Broader study findings: Analysis was carried out at a later point, and it linked a missense DCLRE1C variant to TCR beta V- and J-gene trimming. Serostatus for CMV was the only available immune exposure information.

Each donor was nominally healthy when sampled (though unrecorded immune exposures were likely). This chain joins TRBV2 and TRBJ2-7; D might be TRBD1 (6 bases). Sequencing was carried out using PBMCs. The receptor comes from a man aged 25-45 years in good health and CMV-seronegative. The CDR3: CASSEAQGGPYEQYF. The DNA for the CDR3 is TGTGCCAGCAGTGAAGCACAGGGTGGCCCCTACGAGCAGTACTTC.